Listed below are T cell receptor beta chains from one sample, sequenced in a study of T cell responses to AZD1222 COVID-19 vaccine. TCRdb's copy holds only in-frame clones and misses some; the assay was immunoSEQ multiplex PCR. This sample yields roughly 120,000 clones, of which about 86% are seen a single time; around a tenth belongs to the top ten. The sequenced sample was peripheral blood, obtained on day 0 of AZD1222 vaccination. The receptors were gathered from an adult in good health. CDR3s include the opening cysteine and the closing phenylalanine or tryptophan. Each record gives: CDR3 protein, CDR3 DNA, D gene, V gene, J gene, clone size. A D gene is named only where the DNA matches it firmly. The size field is filled for only some rows; it gives once, few, many or a size class.

CASSLSWVRGYEQFF,TGTGCCAGCAGCTTAAGCTGGGTGAGGGGCTATGAGCAGTTCTTC,-,TRBV11-2,TRBJ2-1,-
CASSDNSLYGYTF,TGTGCCAGCAGTGATAACAGTCTCTATGGCTACACCTTC,-,TRBV2,TRBJ1-2,-
CASSLASGGLRPYEQYF,TGCGCCAGCAGCTTGGCAAGCGGGGGCCTTAGACCCTACGAGCAGTACTTC,TRBD2,TRBV5-1,TRBJ2-7,-
CATFIGLYEQYF,TGTGCCACCTTTATTGGATTGTACGAGCAGTACTTC,-,TRBV28,TRBJ2-7,-
CASTLSTIRSEQYF,TGCGCCAGCACCCTGTCAACCATTAGGAGCGAGCAGTACTTC,-,TRBV5-1,TRBJ2-7,-
CASSFGGTPNTGELFF,TGCGCCAGCAGCTTTGGCGGGACCCCGAACACCGGGGAGCTGTTTTTT,-,TRBV5-1,TRBJ2-2,-
CASSFSPFMDRYTDTQYF,TGTGCCAGCAGCTTTTCTCCTTTCATGGACAGGTACACAGATACGCAGTATTTT,TRBD1,TRBV11-2,TRBJ2-3,-
CASSSTGTANEKLFF,TGTGCCAGCAGCTCCACAGGGACAGCTAATGAAAAACTGTTTTTT,TRBD1,TRBV9,TRBJ1-4,-
CASSFGGDYGYTF,TGTGCCAGCAGTTTTGGGGGGGACTATGGCTACACCTTC,-,TRBV27,TRBJ1-2,-
CASSGNLAGVLYNEQFF,TGCGCCAGCAGCGGAAACCTAGCGGGAGTACTCTACAATGAGCAGTTCTTC,TRBD2,TRBV5-1,TRBJ2-1,-
CASSPGREYGTDTQYF,TGTGCCAGCAGTCCCGGCAGGGAATATGGGACAGATACGCAGTATTTT,-,TRBV7-9,TRBJ2-3,-
CASSPRTEETQYF,TGTGCCAGCTCACCTAGGACAGAAGAGACCCAGTACTTC,-,TRBV18,TRBJ2-5,-
CASSIAHSETQYF,TGTGCCAGTAGTATAGCCCACTCAGAGACCCAGTACTTC,-,TRBV19,TRBJ2-5,-
CAWSVQDGGYTF,TGTGCCTGGAGTGTACAGGATGGAGGCTACACCTTC,-,TRBV30,TRBJ1-2,few
CSVGSQGNEKLFF,TGCAGCGTTGGGTCACAGGGGAATGAAAAACTGTTTTTT,TRBD1,TRBV29-1,TRBJ1-4,-
CATGQGANRNQPQHF,TGTGCCACCGGTCAGGGCGCCAATCGGAATCAGCCCCAGCATTTT,-,TRBV7-3,TRBJ1-5,-
CASSTGTSVKSSYEQYF,TGCGCCAGCAGCACAGGGACTAGCGTTAAGAGCTCCTACGAGCAGTACTTC,TRBD2,TRBV5-1,TRBJ2-7,-
CASSGQGTRTDTQYF,TGTGCCAGCAGTGGACAGGGTACTCGCACAGATACGCAGTATTTT,TRBD1,TRBV2,TRBJ2-3,-
CASRGDISGNTIYF,TGTGCCAGTAGGGGGGACATATCTGGAAACACCATATATTTT,-,TRBV19,TRBJ1-3,-
CASRQDSSYNSPLHF,TGTGCCAGCAGACAGGACAGCTCCTATAATTCACCCCTCCACTTT,-,TRBV5-4,TRBJ1-6,-
CASSLDRTGTGNTIYF,TGTGCCAGCAGCTTAGATCGGACAGGAACTGGAAACACCATATATTTT,TRBD1,TRBV11-2,TRBJ1-3,-
CASRDGGAGNTIYF,TGTGCCAGCAGAGACGGGGGCGCGGGGAACACCATATATTTT,-,TRBV2,TRBJ1-3,-
CASSRTQVTYEQYF,TGTGCCAGCAGCCGTACCCAGGTCACCTACGAGCAGTACTTC,-,TRBV5-6,TRBJ2-7,-
CASSVDRGPSYEQYF,TGTGCCAGCAGCGTCGACAGGGGACCCTCCTACGAGCAGTACTTC,TRBD1,TRBV27,TRBJ2-7,-
CASSDGQGGIPAFF,TGTGCCAGCAGTGACGGACAGGGGGGAATACCAGCTTTCTTT,TRBD1,TRBV6-2/TRBV6-3,TRBJ1-1,-
CASSPGYEQYF,TGTGCCAGCAGCCCAGGGTACGAGCAGTACTTC,-,TRBV7-2,TRBJ2-7,-
CASSSERTRNGSPLHF,TGTGCCAGCTCATCCGAAAGGACCAGGAACGGTTCACCCCTCCACTTT,-,TRBV18,TRBJ1-6,-
CASSVGSGTYEQYF,TGTGCCAGTAGTGTAGGTAGCGGTACCTACGAGCAGTACTTC,-,TRBV19,TRBJ2-7,-
CASSLAVTFYGYTF,TGTGCCAGCAGCTTGGCAGTAACGTTCTATGGCTACACCTTC,-,TRBV5-5,TRBJ1-2,-
CASSPQTETQYF,TGTGCCAGCAGCCCCCAGACGGAGACCCAGTACTTC,-,TRBV7-2,TRBJ2-5,-
CASSLGRGQPQHF,TGTGCCAGCAGCTTAGGACGGGGGCAGCCCCAGCATTTT,-,TRBV7-8,TRBJ1-5,-
CASSQDLVTEAFF,TGTGCCAGCAGCCAAGATCTGGTCACTGAAGCTTTCTTT,-,TRBV14,TRBJ1-1,-
CASRGTFNQPQHF,TGTGCCAGCAGGGGGACTTTCAATCAGCCCCAGCATTTT,-,TRBV6-5,TRBJ1-5,few
CAISANLKGGVDGYTF,TGTGCCATCAGCGCCAACTTAAAGGGAGGGGTGGATGGCTACACCTTC,-,TRBV10-3,TRBJ1-2,-
CASMQVGTEAFF,TGTGCCAGTATGCAGGTGGGCACTGAAGCTTTCTTT,-,TRBV19,TRBJ1-1,-
CASTPTGQDNQPQHF,TGCGCCAGCACCCCGACGGGCCAAGACAATCAGCCCCAGCATTTT,-,TRBV3-1/TRBV3-2,TRBJ1-5,-
CASSPQAGANYGYTF,TGTGCCAGCAGCCCGCAAGCAGGGGCTAACTATGGCTACACCTTC,-,TRBV3-1/TRBV3-2,TRBJ1-2,-
CASSEGDRGSGEQFF,TGTGCCAGCAGTGAAGGGGACAGGGGCTCTGGTGAGCAGTTCTTC,TRBD1,TRBV2,TRBJ2-1,-
CASSFVSDDGGNTIYF,TGTGCCAGCAGTTTCGTCTCGGACGATGGGGGAAACACCATATATTTT,-,TRBV27,TRBJ1-3,-
CATSDLGAEQFF,TGTGCCACCAGTGATTTGGGGGCAGAGCAGTTCTTC,-,TRBV24-1,TRBJ2-1,-
CAVRGTHSNQPQHF,TGTGCCGTTAGGGGCACACATAGCAATCAGCCCCAGCATTTT,-,TRBV6-5,TRBJ1-5,-
CSVETVPYEQYF,TGCAGCGTTGAGACTGTACCCTACGAGCAGTACTTC,-,TRBV29-1,TRBJ2-7,-
CATSDGTGGADTEAFF,TGTGCCACCAGTGATGGGACAGGGGGCGCCGACACTGAAGCTTTCTTT,TRBD1,TRBV24-1,TRBJ1-1,-
CASSLGTGWNSPLHF,TGTGCCAGCAGCTTAGGGACAGGGTGGAATTCACCCCTCCACTTT,TRBD1,TRBV7-2,TRBJ1-6,-
CASSVYYEQYF,TGTGCCAGCAGCGTCTACTACGAGCAGTACTTC,-,TRBV7-9,TRBJ2-7,-
CASSVEGTGANVLTF,TGTGCCAGCTCCGTAGAAGGGACTGGGGCCAACGTCCTGACTTTC,-,TRBV7-2,TRBJ2-6,-